Sequencing of this TCR beta chain was carried out in a study of T-cell memory formation after mild COVID-19. Findings and limits, study-wide: Cross-reactive memory appears to have joined, as suggested by some responding clones showing up in pre-infection memory.

The ends were cut back, 3 bases at V and 7 bases at J, with 15 bases in the middle. This CDR3 region has 14 residues. Germline V lookup: CDR1 SQVTM, CDR2 ANQGSEA. The TCR alpha and TCR beta cDNA libraries, bearing sample barcodes and UMIs, were generated by 5'RACE using constant-segment primers. TCRdb fed the 5' RACE reads into MiXCR, producing one record per CDR3 protein. Among more than 450,000 distinct CDR3 sequences listed, approximately 18% were seen once. This clonotype has a handful of counts. Its specificity is not known. The origin of this receptor is an adult woman who had mild COVID-19 (a few samples of this study predate the infection). Cell type and time point are not known. Sequenced: PBMCs or a T cell subset sorted from them (not recorded which). The gene calls are TRBV29-1 and TRBJ1-4, with D possibly TRBD1 on 6 matching bases. The CDR3 DNA is TGCAGCGTTGACCGGGGAGGGGGAGGTGAAAAACTGTTTTTT. It translates to CSVDRGGGGEKLFF.